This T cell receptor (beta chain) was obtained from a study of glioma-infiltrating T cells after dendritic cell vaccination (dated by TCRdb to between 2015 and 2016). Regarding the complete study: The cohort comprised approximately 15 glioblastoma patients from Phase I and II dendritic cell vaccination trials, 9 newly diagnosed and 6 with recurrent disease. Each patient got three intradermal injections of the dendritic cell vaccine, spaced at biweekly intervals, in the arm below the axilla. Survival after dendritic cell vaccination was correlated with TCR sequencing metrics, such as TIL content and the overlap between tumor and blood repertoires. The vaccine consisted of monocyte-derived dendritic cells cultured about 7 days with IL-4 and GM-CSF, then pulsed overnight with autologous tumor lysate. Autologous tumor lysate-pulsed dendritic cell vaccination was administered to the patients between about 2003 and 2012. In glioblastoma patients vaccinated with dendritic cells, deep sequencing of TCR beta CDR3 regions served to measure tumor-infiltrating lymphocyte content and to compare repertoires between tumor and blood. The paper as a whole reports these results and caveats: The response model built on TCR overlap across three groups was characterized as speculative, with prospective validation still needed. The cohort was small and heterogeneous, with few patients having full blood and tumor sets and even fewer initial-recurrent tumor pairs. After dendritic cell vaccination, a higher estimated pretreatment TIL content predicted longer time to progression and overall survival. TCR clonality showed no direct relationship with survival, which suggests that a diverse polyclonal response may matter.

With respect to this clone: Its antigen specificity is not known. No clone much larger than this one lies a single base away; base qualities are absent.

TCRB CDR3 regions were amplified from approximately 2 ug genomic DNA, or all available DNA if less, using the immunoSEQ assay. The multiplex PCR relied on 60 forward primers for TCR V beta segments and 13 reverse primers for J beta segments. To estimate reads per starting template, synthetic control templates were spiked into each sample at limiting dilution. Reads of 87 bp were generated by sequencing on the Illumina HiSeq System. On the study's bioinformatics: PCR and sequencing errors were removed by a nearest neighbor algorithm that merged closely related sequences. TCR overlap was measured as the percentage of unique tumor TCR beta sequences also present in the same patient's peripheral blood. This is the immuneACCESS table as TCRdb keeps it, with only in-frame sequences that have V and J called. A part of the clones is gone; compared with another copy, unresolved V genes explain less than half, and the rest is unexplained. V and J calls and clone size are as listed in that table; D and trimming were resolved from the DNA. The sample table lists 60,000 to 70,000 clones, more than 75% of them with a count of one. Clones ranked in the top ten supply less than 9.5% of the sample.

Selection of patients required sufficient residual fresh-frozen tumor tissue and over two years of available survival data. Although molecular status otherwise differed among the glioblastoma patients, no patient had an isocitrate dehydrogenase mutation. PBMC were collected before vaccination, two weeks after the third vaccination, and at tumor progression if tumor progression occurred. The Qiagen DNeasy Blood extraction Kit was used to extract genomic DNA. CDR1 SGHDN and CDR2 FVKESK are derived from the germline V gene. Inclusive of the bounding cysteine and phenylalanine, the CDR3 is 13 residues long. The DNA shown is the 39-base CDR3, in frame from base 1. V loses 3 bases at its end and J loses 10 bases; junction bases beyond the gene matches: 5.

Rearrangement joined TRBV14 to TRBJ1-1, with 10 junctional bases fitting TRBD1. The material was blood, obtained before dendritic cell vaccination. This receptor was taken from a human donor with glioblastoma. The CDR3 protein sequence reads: CASSQIRDRGAFF. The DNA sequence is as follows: TGTGCCAGCAGCCAGATCCGGGACAGGGGAGCTTTCTTT.